These 9 T cell receptor beta chains were all obtained from the same sample, sequenced in a study of blood T cell repertoires in COVID-19. Libraries were prepared by immunoSEQ multiplex PCR; TCRdb keeps only in-frame clonotypes and omits some of them. The sample lists about 76,000 clones, approximately 78% occurring once. Sequencing input: peripheral blood. These TCRs come from a human donor in a cohort sampled during active COVID-19.

This clone was seen more than once but under ten times. V usage is TRBV10-2 and J usage is TRBJ2-5, with 10 bases lining up with TRBD2. CDR3 length: 16 amino acids. Trimming took 6 bases from V and 4 from J; bases not matched to a gene: 11. In germline, CDR1 is WSHSY, CDR2 SAAADI. CDR3 sequence (DNA): TGCGCCAGCAGCCCGAGCGGGAGGGCCTTATTAGAGACCCAGTACTTC. It encodes CASSPSGRALLETQYF.

The chain is built from TRBV7-8 and TRBJ2-5, with D unresolved. The CDR3 extends over 11 amino acids. The germline V gene has CDR1 SGHVS and CDR2 FQNEAQ. V shed 1 base and J shed 10 bases, with 7 bases lying between them. The CDR3 nucleotides read TGTGCCAGCAGCTTAGGTACAAACCAGTACTTC. Encoded protein: CASSLGTNQYF. The complete variable domain, with remaining parts taken from reference TRBV7-8 and TRBJ2-5, reads GAGVSQSPRYKVAKRGQDVALRCDPISGHVSLFWYQQALGQGPEFLTYFQNEAQLDKSGLPSDRFFAERPEGSVSTLKIQRTQQEDSAVYLCASSLGTNQYFGPGTRLLVL.

The rearrangement uses TRBV30 and TRBJ2-7, with TRBD2 matching over 9 bases. Germline CDR1 is GTSNPN and CDR2 is SVGIG (reference sequence). V lost 4 bases and J lost 0; bases outside the gene matches: 1. This CDR3 is 13 amino acids long. The CDR3 DNA is TGTGCCTGGACTAGCGGGGTCTCCTACGAGCAGTACTTC. This gives the protein CAWTSGVSYEQYF.

J is TRBJ2-7 and V is TRBV4-1, with TRBD2 matching over 7 bases. J lost 3 bases, V lost 5 bases, and 7 bases had no gene match. CDR1 and CDR2 from the germline V gene are MGHRA and YSYEKL. The CDR3 sequence is 14 residues long. The CDR3 sequence: CASSRGGLGYEQYF. DNA of the CDR3: TGCGCCAGCAGCAGGGGAGGACTAGGCTACGAGCAGTACTTC.

J is TRBJ2-7 and V is TRBV27, with TRBD1 matching 7 bases. The V gene end was trimmed by 0 bases and the J gene end by 3 bases; junction bases not matched to a gene: 8. Per the germline V gene, CDR1 is MNHEY and CDR2 is SMNVEV (reference sequence). The CDR3 runs to 16 residues. In DNA, the CDR3 is TGTGCCAGCAGTTTATCTTCGACAGGGATATTCTACGAGCAGTACTTC. Translating it yields CASSLSSTGIFYEQYF.

This clone was seen a single time. The V call is TRBV18, the J call TRBJ1-1; D not certain. The V gene lost 2 bases and the J gene lost 3 bases, with 10 bases spanning the gap. Germline-derived CDR1 and CDR2 are KGHSH and LQKENI. This CDR3 is built from 14 residues. CDR3 sequence (DNA): TGTGCCAGCTCACCAAAAGATTCGGACACTGAAGCTTTCTTT. Translating it yields CASSPKDSDTEAFF.

V and J are TRBV19 and TRBJ2-3; TRBD1 aligns across 10 bases. CDR1 and CDR2 (germline): LNHDA, SQIVND (reference sequence). This CDR3 comprises 19 residues. V shed 0 bases and J 6 bases; nucleotides not matched to a gene: 15. The CDR3 region is CASSIDPPTGGGGADTQYF. In nucleotides, the CDR3 is TGTGCCAGTAGTATAGACCCGCCGACAGGGGGCGGGGGTGCGGATACGCAGTATTTT.

This chain connects TRBV6-6 to TRBJ1-2; D possibly corresponds to TRBD1 (5 bases). V was trimmed by 7 bases and J by 5 bases, leaving 23 bases between them. The CDR3 extends over 16 amino acids. Germline CDR1 and CDR2: MNHNY and SVGAGI (reference sequence). The CDR3 DNA reads TGTGCCAGCACCCCACTGTCCAGGGTAAACAATTATGGCTACACCTTC. It yields the protein CASTPLSRVNNYGYTF.

The V and J genes are TRBV5-1 and TRBJ2-7, with D possibly matching TRBD1 (6 bases). The V and J ends lost 4 bases and 5 bases respectively, with 13 bases between them. Germline V gives CDR1 SGHRS, CDR2 YFSETQ. The CDR3 contains 13 residues. The CDR3 loop is CASSRTVANEQYF. DNA for the CDR3: TGCGCCAGCAGCCGGACAGTCGCCAACGAGCAGTACTTC.